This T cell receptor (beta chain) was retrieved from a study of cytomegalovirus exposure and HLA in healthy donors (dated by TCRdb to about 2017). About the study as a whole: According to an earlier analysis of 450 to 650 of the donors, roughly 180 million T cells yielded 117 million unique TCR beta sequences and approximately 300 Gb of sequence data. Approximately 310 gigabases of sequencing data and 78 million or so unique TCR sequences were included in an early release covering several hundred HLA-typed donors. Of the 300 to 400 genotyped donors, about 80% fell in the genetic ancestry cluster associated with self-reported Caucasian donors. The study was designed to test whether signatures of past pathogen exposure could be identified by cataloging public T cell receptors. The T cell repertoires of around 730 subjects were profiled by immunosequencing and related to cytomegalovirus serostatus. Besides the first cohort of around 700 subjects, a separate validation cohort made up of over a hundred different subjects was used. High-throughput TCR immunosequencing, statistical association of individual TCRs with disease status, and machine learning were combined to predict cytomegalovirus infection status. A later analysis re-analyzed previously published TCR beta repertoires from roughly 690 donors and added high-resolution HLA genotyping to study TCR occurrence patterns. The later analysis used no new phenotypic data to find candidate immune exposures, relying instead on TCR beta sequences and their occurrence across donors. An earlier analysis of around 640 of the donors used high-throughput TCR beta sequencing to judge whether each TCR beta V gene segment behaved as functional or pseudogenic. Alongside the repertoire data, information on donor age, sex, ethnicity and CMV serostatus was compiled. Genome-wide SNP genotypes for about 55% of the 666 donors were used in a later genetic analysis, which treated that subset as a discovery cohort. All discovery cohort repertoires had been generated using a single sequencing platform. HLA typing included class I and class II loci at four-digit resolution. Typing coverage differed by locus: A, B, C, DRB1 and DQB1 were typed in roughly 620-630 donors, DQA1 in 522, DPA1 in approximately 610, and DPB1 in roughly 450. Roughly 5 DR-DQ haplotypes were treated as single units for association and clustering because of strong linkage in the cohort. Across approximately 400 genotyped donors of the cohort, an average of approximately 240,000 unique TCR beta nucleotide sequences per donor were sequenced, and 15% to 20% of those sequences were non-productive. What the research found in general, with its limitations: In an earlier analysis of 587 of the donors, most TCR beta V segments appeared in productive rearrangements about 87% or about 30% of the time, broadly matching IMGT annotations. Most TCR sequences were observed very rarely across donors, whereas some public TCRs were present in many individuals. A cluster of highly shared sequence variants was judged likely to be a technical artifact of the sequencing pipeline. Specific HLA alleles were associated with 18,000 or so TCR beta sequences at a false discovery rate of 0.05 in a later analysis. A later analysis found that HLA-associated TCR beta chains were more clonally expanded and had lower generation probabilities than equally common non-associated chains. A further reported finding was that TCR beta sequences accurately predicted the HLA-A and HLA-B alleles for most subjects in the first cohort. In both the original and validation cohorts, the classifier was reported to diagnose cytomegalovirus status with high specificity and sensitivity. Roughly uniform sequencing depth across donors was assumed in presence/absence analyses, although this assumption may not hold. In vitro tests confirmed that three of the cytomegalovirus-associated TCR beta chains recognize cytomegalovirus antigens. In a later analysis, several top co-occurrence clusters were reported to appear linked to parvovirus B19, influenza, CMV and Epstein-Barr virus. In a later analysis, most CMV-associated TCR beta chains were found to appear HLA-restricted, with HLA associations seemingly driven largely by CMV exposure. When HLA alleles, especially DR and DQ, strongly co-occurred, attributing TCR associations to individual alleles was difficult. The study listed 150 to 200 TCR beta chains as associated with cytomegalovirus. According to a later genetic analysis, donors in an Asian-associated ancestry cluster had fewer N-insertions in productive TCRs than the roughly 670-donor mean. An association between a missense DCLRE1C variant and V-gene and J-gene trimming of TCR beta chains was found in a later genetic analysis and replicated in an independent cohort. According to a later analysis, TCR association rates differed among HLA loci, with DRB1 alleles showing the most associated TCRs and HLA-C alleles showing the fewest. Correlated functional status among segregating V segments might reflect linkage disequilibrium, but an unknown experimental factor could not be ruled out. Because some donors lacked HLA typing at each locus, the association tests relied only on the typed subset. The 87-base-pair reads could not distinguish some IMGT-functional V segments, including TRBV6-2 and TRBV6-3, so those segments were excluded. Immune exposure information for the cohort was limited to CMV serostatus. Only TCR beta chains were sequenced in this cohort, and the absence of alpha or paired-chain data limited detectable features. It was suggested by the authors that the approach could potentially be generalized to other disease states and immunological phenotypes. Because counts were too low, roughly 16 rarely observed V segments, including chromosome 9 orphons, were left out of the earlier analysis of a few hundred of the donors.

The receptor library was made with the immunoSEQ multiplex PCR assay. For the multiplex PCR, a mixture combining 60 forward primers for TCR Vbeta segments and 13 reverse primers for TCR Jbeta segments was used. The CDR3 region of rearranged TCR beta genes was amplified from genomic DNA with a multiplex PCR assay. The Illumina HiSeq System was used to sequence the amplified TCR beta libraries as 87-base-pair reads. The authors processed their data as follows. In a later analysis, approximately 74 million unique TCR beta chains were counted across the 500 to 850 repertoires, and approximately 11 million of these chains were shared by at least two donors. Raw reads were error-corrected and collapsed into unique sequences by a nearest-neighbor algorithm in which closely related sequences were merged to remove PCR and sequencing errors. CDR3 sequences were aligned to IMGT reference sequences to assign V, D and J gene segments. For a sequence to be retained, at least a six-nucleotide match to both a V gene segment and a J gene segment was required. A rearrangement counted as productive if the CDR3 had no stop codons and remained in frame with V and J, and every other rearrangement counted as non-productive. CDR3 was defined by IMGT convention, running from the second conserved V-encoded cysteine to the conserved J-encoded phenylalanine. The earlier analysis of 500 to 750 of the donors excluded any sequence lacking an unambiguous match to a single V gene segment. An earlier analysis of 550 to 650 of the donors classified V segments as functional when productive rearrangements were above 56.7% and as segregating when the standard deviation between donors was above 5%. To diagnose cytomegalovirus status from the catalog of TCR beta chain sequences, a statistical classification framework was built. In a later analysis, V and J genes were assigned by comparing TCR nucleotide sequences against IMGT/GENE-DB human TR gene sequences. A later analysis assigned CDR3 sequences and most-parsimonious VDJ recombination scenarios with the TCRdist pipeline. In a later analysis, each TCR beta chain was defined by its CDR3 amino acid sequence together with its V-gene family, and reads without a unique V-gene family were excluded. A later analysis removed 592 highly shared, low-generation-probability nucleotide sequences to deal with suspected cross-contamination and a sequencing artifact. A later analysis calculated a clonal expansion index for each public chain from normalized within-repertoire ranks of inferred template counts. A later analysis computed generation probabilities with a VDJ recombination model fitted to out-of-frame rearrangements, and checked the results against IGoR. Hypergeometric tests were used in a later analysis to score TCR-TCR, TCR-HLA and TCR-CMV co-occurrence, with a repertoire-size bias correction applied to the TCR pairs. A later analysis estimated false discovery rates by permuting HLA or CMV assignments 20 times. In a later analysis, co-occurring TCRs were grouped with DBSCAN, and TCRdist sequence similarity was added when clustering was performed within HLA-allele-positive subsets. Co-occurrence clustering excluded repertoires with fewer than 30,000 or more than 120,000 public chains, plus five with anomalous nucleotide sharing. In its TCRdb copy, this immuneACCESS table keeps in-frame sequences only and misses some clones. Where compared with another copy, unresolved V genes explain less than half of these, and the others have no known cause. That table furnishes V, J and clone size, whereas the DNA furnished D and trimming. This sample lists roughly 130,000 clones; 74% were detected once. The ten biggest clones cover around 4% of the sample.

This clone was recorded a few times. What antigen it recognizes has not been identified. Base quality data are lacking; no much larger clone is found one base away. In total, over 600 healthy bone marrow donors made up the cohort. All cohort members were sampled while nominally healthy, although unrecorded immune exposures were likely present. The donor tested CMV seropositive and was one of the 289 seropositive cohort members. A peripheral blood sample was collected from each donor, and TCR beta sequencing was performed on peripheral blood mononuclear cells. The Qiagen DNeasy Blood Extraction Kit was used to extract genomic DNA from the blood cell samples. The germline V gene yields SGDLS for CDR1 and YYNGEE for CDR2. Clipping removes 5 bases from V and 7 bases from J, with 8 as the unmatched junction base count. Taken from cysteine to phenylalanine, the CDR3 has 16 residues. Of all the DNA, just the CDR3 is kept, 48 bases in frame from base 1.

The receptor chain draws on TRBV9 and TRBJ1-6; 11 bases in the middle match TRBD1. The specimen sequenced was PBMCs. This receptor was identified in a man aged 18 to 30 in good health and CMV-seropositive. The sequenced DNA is TGTGCCAGCAGGGCGGCTGGGGACAGGGGGAATTCACCCCTCCACTTT. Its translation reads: CASRAAGDRGNSPLHF.